This entry is about one TCR beta chain. The sample originates from a study of blood T cell dynamics during melanoma immunotherapy. Regarding time point: week 3, after first cycle of checkpoint inhibitor. This CDR3 has 16 residues. Trimming removed 1 base at V and 7 bases at J, with 17 bases between. Germline lookup yields CDR1 LGHNA and CDR2 YSLEER. Measured with immunoSEQ multiplex PCR; TCRdb has only the in-frame clones, and not every one. This table has around 850 clones, roughly 65% appearing once. The source of this sequence is a human donor with melanoma. The J gene is TRBJ1-5, the V gene TRBV4-3, with a tentative D call TRBD1 (5 bases). This specimen consisted of central memory CD8+ T cells from blood, obtained from a patient treated with checkpoint blockade. CDR3 nucleotides: TGCGCCAGCAGCCAAGGGGTTGGGGACCCTGTCCAGCCCCAGCATTTT. This sequence encodes CASSQGVGDPVQPQHF.